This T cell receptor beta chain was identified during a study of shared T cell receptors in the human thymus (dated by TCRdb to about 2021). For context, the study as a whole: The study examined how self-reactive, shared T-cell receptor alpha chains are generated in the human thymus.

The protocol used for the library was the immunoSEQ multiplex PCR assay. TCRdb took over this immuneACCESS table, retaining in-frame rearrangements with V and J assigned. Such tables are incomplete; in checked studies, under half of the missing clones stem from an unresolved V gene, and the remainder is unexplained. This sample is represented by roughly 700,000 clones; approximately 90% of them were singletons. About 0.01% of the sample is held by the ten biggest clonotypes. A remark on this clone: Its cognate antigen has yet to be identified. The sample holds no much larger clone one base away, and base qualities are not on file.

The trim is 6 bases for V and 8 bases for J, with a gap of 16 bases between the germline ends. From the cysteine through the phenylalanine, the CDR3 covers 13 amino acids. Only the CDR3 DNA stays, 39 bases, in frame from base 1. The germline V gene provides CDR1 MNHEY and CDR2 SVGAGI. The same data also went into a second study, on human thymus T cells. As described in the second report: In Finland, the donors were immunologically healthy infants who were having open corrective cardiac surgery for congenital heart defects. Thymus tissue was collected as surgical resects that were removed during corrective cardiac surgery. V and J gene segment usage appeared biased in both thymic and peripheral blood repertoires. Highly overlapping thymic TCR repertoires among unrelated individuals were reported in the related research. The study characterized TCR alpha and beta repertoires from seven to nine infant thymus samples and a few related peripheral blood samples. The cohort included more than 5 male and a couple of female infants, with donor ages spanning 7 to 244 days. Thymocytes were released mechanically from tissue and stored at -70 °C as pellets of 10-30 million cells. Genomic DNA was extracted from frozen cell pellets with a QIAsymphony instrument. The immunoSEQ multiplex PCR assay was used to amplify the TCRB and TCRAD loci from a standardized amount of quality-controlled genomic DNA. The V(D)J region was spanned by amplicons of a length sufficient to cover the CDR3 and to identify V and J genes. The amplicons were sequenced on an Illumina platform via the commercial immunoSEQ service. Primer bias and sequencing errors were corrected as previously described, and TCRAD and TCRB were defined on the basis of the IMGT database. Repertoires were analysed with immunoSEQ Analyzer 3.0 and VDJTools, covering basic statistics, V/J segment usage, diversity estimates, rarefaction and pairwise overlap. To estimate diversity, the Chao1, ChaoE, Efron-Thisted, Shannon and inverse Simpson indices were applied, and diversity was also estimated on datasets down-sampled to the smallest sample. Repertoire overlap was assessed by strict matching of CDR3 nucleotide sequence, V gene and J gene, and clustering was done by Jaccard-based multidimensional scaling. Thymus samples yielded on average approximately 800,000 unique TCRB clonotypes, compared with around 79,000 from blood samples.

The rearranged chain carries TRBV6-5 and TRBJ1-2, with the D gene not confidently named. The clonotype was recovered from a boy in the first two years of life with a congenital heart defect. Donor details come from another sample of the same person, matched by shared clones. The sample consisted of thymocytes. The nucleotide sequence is TGTGCCAGCAGCCGCGGGCAGCGGAACGGCTACACCTTC. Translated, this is CASSRGQRNGYTF.